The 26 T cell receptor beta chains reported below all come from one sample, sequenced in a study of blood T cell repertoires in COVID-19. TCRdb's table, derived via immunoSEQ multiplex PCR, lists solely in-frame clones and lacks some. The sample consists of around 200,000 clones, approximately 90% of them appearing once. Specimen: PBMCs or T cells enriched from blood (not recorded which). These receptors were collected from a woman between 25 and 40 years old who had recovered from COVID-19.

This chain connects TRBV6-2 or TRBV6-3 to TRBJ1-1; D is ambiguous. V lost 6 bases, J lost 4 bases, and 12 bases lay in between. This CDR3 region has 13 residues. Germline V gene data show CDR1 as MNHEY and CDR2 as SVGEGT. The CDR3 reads CASSLRRGTEAFF. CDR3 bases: TGTGCCAGCAGCCTACGACGGGGCACTGAAGCTTTCTTT.

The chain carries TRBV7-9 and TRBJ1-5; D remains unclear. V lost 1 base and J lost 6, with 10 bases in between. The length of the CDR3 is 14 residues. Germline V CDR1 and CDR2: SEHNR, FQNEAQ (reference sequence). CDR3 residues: CASSLGWSSQPQHF. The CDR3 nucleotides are TGTGCCAGCAGCTTAGGATGGAGTTCTCAGCCCCAGCATTTT.

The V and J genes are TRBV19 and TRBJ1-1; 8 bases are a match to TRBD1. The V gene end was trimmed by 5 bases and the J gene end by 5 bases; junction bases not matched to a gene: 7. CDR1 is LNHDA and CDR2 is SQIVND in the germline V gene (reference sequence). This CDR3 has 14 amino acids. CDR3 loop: CASSPDRVRTEAFF. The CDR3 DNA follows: TGTGCCAGTAGTCCGGACAGGGTTCGAACTGAAGCTTTCTTT.

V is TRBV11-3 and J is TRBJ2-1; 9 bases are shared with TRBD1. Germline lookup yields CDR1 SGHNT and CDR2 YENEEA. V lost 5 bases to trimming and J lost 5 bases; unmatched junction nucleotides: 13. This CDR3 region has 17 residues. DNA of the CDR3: TGTGCCAGCAGCCTCTCTTACACAGGGGGCATGAACAATGAGCAGTTCTTC. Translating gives CASSLSYTGGMNNEQFF.

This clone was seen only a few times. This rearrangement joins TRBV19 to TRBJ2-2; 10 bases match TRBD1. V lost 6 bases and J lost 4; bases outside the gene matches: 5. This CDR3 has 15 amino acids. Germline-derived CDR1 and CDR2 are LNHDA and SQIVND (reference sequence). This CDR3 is CASRGWTGGTGELFF. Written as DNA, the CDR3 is TGTGCCAGTAGAGGTTGGACAGGGGGCACCGGGGAGCTGTTTTTT.

The DNA of the CDR3 is TGTGCCATCGAGGAGAACGCGAACACCGGGGAGCTGTTTTTT. Protein: CAIEENANTGELFF. The chain employs TRBV10-3 and TRBJ2-2; D is ambiguous. V was trimmed by 8 bases and J by 0 bases, leaving 10 bases between them. From germline, CDR1 is ENHRY and CDR2 SYGVKD. CDR3 length equals 14 residues.

This chain's CDR3 is CASSQEVGRTYEQYF. The CDR3 nucleotides are TGCGCCAGCAGCCAAGAAGTGGGGCGGACCTACGAGCAGTACTTC. The rearrangement joins TRBV4-3 to TRBJ2-7, with D perhaps TRBD1 (5 bases). The CDR3 runs to 15 residues. V lost 0 bases to trimming and J lost 2 bases, with 11 bases between them. In germline, CDR1 is LGHNA, CDR2 YSLEER.

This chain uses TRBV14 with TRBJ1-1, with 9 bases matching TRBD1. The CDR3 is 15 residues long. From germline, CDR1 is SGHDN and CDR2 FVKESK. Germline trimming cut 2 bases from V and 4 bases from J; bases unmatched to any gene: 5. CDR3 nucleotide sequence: TGTGCCAGCAGCCAATGGGGACAGGGTTCCACTGAAGCTTTCTTT. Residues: CASSQWGQGSTEAFF.

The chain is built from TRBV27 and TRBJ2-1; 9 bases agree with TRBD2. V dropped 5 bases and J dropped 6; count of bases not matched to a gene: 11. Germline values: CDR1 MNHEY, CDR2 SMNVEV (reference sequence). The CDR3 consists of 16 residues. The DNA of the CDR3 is TGTGCCAGCAGTAACCTAGGGACTAGCTCGAGCAATGAGCAGTTCTTC. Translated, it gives CASSNLGTSSSNEQFF.

CDR3 in amino acids: CASSKGQGMGSISPLHF. The CDR3 nucleotides read TGTGCCAGTAGTAAAGGACAGGGGATGGGATCCATTTCACCCCTCCACTTT. The V and J genes are TRBV19 and TRBJ1-6; 9 bases are shared with TRBD1. This CDR3 region has 17 residues. The junction had 13 bases not matched to a gene; V was cut back by 4 bases and J by 9 bases. Germline values: CDR1 LNHDA, CDR2 SQIVND (reference sequence).

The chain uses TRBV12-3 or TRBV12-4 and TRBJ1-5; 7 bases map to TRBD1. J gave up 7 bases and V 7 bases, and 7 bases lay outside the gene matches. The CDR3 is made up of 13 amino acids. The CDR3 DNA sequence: TGTGCCAGCACCACCTACAGGGGCCAGCCCCAGCATTTT. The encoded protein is CASTTYRGQPQHF.

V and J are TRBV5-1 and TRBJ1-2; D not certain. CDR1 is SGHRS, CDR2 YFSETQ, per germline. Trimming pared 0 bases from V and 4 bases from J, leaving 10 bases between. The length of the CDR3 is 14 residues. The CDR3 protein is CASSLGGNFYGYTF. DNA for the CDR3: TGCGCCAGCAGCTTGGGAGGGAATTTCTATGGCTACACCTTC.

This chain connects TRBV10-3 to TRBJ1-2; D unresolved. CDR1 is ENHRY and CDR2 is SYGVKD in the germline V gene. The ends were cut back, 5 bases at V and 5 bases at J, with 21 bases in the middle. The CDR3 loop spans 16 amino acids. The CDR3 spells CAISSAGLVGDYGYTF. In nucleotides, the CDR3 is TGTGCCATCAGTAGCGCAGGTTTGGTGGGAGATTATGGCTACACCTTC.

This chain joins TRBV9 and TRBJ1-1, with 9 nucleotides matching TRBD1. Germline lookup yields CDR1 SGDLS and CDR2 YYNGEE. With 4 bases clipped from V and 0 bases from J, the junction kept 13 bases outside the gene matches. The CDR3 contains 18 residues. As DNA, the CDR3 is TGTGCCAGCAGCTCCAACCCCACAGGGGGCACAATGAACACTGAAGCTTTCTTT. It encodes CASSSNPTGGTMNTEAFF. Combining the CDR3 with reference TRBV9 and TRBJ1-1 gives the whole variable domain DSGVTQTPKHLITATGQRVTLRCSPRSGDLSVYWYQQSLDQGLQFLIQYYNGEERAKGNILERFSAQQFPDLHSELNLSSLELGDSALYFCASSSNPTGGTMNTEAFFGQGTRLTVV.

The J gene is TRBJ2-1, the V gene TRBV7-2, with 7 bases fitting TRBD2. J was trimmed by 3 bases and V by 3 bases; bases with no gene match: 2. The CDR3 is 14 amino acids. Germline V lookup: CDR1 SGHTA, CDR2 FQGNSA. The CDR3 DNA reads TGTGCCAGCAGCTTGGGACTAAACTACAATGAGCAGTTCTTC. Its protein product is CASSLGLNYNEQFF.

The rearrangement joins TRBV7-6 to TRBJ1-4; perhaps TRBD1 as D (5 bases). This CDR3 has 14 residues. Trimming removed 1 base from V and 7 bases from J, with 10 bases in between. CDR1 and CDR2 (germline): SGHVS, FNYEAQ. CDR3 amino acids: CASSLGGAREKLFF. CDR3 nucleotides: TGTGCCAGCAGCTTAGGTGGGGCCCGTGAAAAACTGTTTTTT.

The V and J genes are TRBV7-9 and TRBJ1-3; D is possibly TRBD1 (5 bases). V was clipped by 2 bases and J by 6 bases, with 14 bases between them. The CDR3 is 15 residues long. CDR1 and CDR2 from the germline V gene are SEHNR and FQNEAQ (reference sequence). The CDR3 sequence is CASSLRRGSENTIYF. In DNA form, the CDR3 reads TGTGCCAGCAGCTTAAGAAGGGGTTCGGAAAACACCATATATTTT.

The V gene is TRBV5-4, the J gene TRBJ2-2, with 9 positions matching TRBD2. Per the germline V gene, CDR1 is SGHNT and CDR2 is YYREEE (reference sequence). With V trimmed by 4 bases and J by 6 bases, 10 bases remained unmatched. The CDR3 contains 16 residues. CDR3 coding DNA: TGTGCCAGCAGCGCGCGGGGGGGCGGAGGGGCCGGGGAGCTGTTTTTT. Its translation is CASSARGGGGAGELFF.

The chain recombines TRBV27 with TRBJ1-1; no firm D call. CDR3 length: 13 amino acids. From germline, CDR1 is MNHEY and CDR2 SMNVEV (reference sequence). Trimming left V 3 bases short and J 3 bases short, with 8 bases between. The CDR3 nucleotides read TGTGCCAGCAGTTTTTTTCGGGACACTGAAGCTTTCTTT. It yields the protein CASSFFRDTEAFF.

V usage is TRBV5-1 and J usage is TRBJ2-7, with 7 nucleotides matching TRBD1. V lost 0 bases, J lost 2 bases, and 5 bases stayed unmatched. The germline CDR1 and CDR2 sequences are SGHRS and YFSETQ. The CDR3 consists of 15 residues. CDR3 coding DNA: TGCGCCAGCAGCTTGGGGGGACAGTTGACCTACGAGCAGTACTTC. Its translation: CASSLGGQLTYEQYF.

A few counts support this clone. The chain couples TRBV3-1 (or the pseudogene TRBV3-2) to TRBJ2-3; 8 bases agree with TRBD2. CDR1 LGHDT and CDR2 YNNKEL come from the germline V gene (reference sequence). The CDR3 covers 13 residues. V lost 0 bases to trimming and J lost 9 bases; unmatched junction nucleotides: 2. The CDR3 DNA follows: TGTGCCAGCAGCCAAGATCGCGGGGGGACGCAGTATTTT. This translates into CASSQDRGGTQYF.

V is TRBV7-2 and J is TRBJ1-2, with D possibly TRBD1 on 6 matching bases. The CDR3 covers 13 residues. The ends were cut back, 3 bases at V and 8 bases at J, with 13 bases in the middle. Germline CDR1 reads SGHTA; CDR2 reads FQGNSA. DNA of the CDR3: TGTGCCAGCAGCTTTCAACAGGGTGGCGGCTACACCTTC. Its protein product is CASSFQQGGGYTF.

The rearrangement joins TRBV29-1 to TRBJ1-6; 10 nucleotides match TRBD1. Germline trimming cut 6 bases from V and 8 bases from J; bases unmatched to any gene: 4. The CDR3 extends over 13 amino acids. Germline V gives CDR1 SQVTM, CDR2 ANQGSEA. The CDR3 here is CSVLDRGDSPLHF. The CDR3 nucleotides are TGCAGCGTATTGGACAGGGGGGATTCACCCCTCCACTTT.

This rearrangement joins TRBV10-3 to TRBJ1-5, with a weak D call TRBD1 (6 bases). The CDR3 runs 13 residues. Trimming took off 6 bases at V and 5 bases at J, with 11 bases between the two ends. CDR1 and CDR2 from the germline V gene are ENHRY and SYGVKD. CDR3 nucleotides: TGTGCCATCAGCCGACAGGCAGATCAGCCCCAGCATTTT. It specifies CAISRQADQPQHF.

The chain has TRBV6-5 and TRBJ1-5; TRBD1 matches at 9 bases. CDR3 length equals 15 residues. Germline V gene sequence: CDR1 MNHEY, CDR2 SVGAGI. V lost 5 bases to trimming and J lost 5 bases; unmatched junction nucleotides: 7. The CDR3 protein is CASSPRDRDHQPQHF. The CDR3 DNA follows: TGTGCCAGCAGTCCACGGGACAGGGATCATCAGCCCCAGCATTTT.

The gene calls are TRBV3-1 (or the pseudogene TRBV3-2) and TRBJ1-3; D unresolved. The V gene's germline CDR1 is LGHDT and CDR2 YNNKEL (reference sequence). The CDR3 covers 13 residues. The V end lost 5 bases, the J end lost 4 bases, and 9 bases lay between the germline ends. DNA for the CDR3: TGTGCCAGCAGCGAAGGGCGGGGAAACACCATATATTTT. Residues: CASSEGRGNTIYF.